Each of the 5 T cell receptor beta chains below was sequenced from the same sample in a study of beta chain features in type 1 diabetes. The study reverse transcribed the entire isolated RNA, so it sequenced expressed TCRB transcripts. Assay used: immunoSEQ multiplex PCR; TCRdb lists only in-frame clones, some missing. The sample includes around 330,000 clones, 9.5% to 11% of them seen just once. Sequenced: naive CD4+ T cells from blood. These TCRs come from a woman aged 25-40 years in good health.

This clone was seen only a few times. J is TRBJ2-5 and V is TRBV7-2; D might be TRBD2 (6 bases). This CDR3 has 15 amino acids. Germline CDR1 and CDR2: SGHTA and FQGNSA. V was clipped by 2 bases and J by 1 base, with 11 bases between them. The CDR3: CASSLQLAVQETQYF. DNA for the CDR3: TGTGCCAGCAGCTTACAATTAGCGGTCCAAGAGACCCAGTACTTC.

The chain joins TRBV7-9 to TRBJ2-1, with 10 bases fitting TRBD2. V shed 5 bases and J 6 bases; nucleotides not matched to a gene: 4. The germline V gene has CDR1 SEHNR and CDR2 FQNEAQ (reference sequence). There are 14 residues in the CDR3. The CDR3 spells CASSLRTSGNEQFF. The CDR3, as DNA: TGTGCCAGCAGCCTACGGACTAGCGGCAATGAGCAGTTCTTC.

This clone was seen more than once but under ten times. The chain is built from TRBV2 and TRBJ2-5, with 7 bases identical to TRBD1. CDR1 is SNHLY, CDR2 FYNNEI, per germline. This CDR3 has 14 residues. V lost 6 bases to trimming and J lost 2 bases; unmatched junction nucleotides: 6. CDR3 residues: CASRRRDSQETQYF. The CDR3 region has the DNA TGTGCCAGCAGGCGACGGGACAGTCAAGAGACCCAGTACTTC.

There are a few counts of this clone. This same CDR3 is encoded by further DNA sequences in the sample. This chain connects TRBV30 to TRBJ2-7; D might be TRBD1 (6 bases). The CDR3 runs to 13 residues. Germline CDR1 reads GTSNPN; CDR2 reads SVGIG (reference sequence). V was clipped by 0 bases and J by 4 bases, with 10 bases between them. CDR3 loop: CAWSVRGGYEQYF. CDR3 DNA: TGTGCCTGGAGTGTACGAGGGGGATACGAGCAGTACTTC.

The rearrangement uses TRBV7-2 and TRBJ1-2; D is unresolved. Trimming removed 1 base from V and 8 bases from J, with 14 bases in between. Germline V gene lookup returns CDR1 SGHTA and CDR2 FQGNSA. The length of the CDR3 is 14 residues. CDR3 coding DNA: TGTGCCAGCAGCTTAGATGGGAGATCGGGGGGCTACACCTTC. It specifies CASSLDGRSGGYTF.